What follows are 8 T cell receptor beta chains derived from one specimen sequenced in a study of T cells after yellow fever vaccination. TCRdb passed the 5' RACE reads through MiXCR, listing each CDR3 protein once. The data hold approximately 550,000 distinct CDR3 sequences, with 15% to 20% observed a single time. The source material was PBMCs, sampled 15 days after the yellow fever booster vaccination. Receptor source: a man younger than 45 who received the YFV17D yellow fever vaccine.

This clonotype came up a few times. This chain joins TRBV12-3 or TRBV12-4 and TRBJ1-6; 9 positions agree with TRBD1. The CDR3 contains 15 residues. Trimming took 6 bases from V and 7 from J; bases not matched to a gene: 7. The CDR3 spells CASRYRDRANSPLHF. DNA for the CDR3: TGTGCCAGCAGGTACCGGGACAGGGCGAATTCACCCCTCCACTTT.

The gene calls are TRBV5-1 and TRBJ2-7; D call uncertain. The CDR3 consists of 14 residues. Germline assignment: CDR1 SGHRS and CDR2 YFSETQ. Trimming removed 4 bases from V and 1 base from J, with 12 bases in between. The CDR3 DNA reads as TGCGCCAGCAGCCCAAGAACTATTTCCTACGAGCAGTACTTC. Translating it yields CASSPRTISYEQYF.

This clonotype was found a few times. The V gene is TRBV11-2, the J gene TRBJ2-1, with TRBD2 as a possible D gene (6 bases). Germline CDR1 reads SGHAT; CDR2 reads FQNNGV. The CDR3 extends over 17 amino acids. Trimming stripped 2 bases from V and 1 base from J, with 15 bases between. CDR3 sequence: CASSLKLGSSSYNEQFF. CDR3 sequence (DNA): TGTGCCAGCAGCTTAAAACTCGGGAGCAGTTCCTACAATGAGCAGTTCTTC.

The chain couples TRBV5-1 to TRBJ2-1, with TRBD1 matching 9 bases. CDR1 and CDR2 (germline): SGHRS, YFSETQ. CDR3 size: 14 residues. V gave up 5 bases and J gave up 5 bases; unmatched junction bases: 5. CDR3 region: CASRRDRDNNEQFF. CDR3 nucleotide sequence: TGCGCCAGCAGGAGGGACAGGGACAACAATGAGCAGTTCTTC.

This clonotype has more than one count but fewer than ten. The rearrangement joins TRBV10-3 to TRBJ2-5, with D perhaps matching TRBD1 (5 bases). CDR1 ENHRY and CDR2 SYGVKD come from the germline V gene. The CDR3 is 15 amino acids. V lost 0 bases, J lost 3 bases, and 11 bases lay in between. DNA of the CDR3: TGTGCCATCAGTGAGTCGCTGAAGGGGAAAGAGACCCAGTACTTC. Its translation is CAISESLKGKETQYF.

This chain uses TRBV10-3 with TRBJ2-4; TRBD1 matches at 10 bases. V lost 6 bases to trimming and J lost 7 bases; unmatched junction nucleotides: 9. The CDR3 extends over 15 amino acids. Germline assignment: CDR1 ENHRY and CDR2 SYGVKD. CDR3 sequence (DNA): TGTGCCATCAGCGTAAAAGCGGGACAGGGGAACATTCAGTACTTC. Amino acid sequence: CAISVKAGQGNIQYF.

This clonotype turned up a few times. The V and J genes are TRBV28 and TRBJ1-6, with 8 bases identical to TRBD1. Germline V CDR1 and CDR2: MDHEN, SYDVKM. V lost 5 bases to trimming and J lost 10 bases; unmatched junction nucleotides: 4. CDR3 length equals 13 residues. CDR3 sequence (DNA): TGTGCCAGCAGTGGACAGGGCGTATCACCCCTCCACTTT. This sequence encodes CASSGQGVSPLHF.

V gene TRBV7-2 combines with J gene TRBJ2-5; D is ambiguous. The CDR3 totals 12 residues. Germline assignment: CDR1 SGHTA and CDR2 FQGNSA. V lost 6 bases and J lost 5, with 10 bases in between. Here the CDR3 reads CASSGAAETQYF. In nucleotides, the CDR3 is TGTGCCAGCAGTGGCGCGGCGGAGACCCAGTACTTC. The variable domain in full, with the rest retrieved from reference TRBV7-2 and TRBJ2-5, is GAGVSQSPSNKVTEKGKDVELRCDPISGHTALYWYRQSLGQGLEFLIYFQGNSAPDKSGLPSDRFSAERTGGSVSTLTIQRTQQEDSAVYLCASSGAAETQYFGPGTRLLVL.